This TCR beta chain appears in the sequencing data of a study of beta chain features in type 1 diabetes. Comments on this clone: Antigen unknown.

Per the germline V gene, CDR1 is SNHLY and CDR2 is FYNNEI. Between the trimmed V and J ends, which lost 7 bases and 7 bases, there was a span of 14 bases. This CDR3 region has 13 residues. Via CD45RO/CCR7/CD25/CD127/CD95/CD27, cells of the CD4+ naive, central memory, regulatory and stem cell-like memory subsets were sorted. Purity above 98% was achieved in all sorted populations. General observations from the study: Sequencing the cDNA could make cells with high TCR expression show up more than they should. Insertion counts at VDJ junctions were lower in type 1 diabetes patients, who also showed more deletions there.

Since all of the isolated RNA was reverse transcribed, expressed TCRB transcripts were what got sequenced. Data came from immunoSEQ multiplex PCR; TCRdb stores just in-frame clones and leaves some out. Of roughly 370,000 clones in the sample, roughly 14% were seen once. Sequencing was carried out using naive CD4+ T cells from blood. The receptor's source is a man aged 25 to 45 in good health. V usage is TRBV2 and J usage is TRBJ2-1, with a weak D call TRBD2 (6 bases). CDR3 amino acids: CASTISRGNEQFF. As DNA, the CDR3 is TGTGCCAGCACCATTTCCCGGGGGAATGAGCAGTTCTTC.